This record looks at one T cell receptor beta chain sequence and its context. Here immunoSEQ multiplex PCR was the method, and the copy in TCRdb shows in-frame clones only, minus some. Of roughly 150,000 clones in the sample, roughly 90% were seen once. The sample is drawn from a study of T cell responses to AZD1222 COVID-19 vaccine. Trimming took off 1 base at V and 4 bases at J, with 11 bases between the two ends. This CDR3 comprises 15 residues. Germline V lookup: CDR1 SGDLS, CDR2 YYNGEE. The chain links TRBV9 to TRBJ2-2; TRBD2 is a possible D gene (5 bases). The sequenced sample was peripheral blood, obtained on day 0 of AZD1222 vaccination. This receptor was identified in an adult in good health. This CDR3 reads CASSVPAEPTGELFF. In DNA, the CDR3 is TGTGCCAGCAGCGTACCAGCGGAGCCCACCGGGGAGCTGTTTTTT. The variable domain in full, with the rest retrieved from reference TRBV9 and TRBJ2-2, is DSGVTQTPKHLITATGQRVTLRCSPRSGDLSVYWYQQSLDQGLQFLIQYYNGEERAKGNILERFSAQQFPDLHSELNLSSLELGDSALYFCASSVPAEPTGELFFGEGSRLTVL.